This T cell receptor (beta chain) comes out of a study of blood T cell repertoires in COVID-19. About the study: Italy, Spain and the United States were the sources of the convalescent and acute COVID-19 samples.

Sequencing was performed with immunoSEQ multiplex PCR; in TCRdb, only in-frame clones are kept and a portion is missing. Among about 200,000 clones, 83% were seen once, and the ten largest hold roughly 2.7%. The source of this sequence is a woman aged 40 to 50 with active or convalescent COVID-19. The source material was peripheral blood.

The CDR3 DNA follows: TGCGCCAGCAGCCAAAGACAGGATGAAGCTTTCTTT. It yields the protein CASSQRQDEAFF. This rearrangement joins TRBV4-1 to TRBJ1-1, with D tentatively TRBD1 (6 bases). The germline V gene encodes CDR1 MGHRA and CDR2 YSYEKL. This CDR3 comprises 12 residues. V was shortened by 2 bases and J by 7 bases, with 8 bases between the two germline ends.